This T cell receptor beta chain comes out of a study of blood T cell repertoires in COVID-19. The wider study: Material from acute and convalescent COVID-19 was sourced from the United States, Italy and Spain.

Germline-derived CDR1 and CDR2 are MNHEY and SVGAGI. Trimming removed 6 bases at V and 4 bases at J, with 18 bases between. CDR3 length equals 15 residues. The protocol was immunoSEQ multiplex PCR, while the TCRdb copy is restricted to in-frame clones and leaves out a portion. The sample has some 94,000 clones, around 88% seen once; the top ten hold around 18%. This TCR came from a woman aged 60-70 years with COVID-19, enrolled during active disease. This rearrangement joins TRBV6-5 to TRBJ1-1; D is perhaps TRBD1 (6 bases). The sequencing input was peripheral blood. As DNA, the CDR3 is TGTGCCAGCAGGCACCTGGCGGGGGGCGGCACTGAAGCTTTCTTT. Its translation is CASRHLAGGGTEAFF.